The entry below describes one T cell receptor (beta chain). Its cognate antigen is unknown. The sample is drawn from a study of T cell responses to AZD1222 COVID-19 vaccine. Sequenced by immunoSEQ multiplex PCR; TCRdb stores in-frame clones only, minus some. The table has about 79,000 clones, about 92% seen once. Findings and caveats of the study: The study reported that nearly half of spike-specific TCRs target unmutated variant regions. Seropositive AZD1222 recipients at baseline numbered only five to seven. Regions 160-218 and 743-854 dominated among vaccine-associated CD4 TCRs spanning spike. Donors were largely white British and mainly female; clonal diversity was possibly underestimated.

The sample here was peripheral blood, taken on day 0 of MenACWY control vaccination. The sequence derives from an adult in good health.

As DNA, the CDR3 is TGTGCCAGCAGTGACTCGCATCCGTGGCAAGCCAGCCCCTACTACGAGCAGTACTTC. Its protein is CASSDSHPWQASPYYEQYF. The genes are TRBV6-4 and TRBJ2-7; D ambiguous. The CDR3 has 19 residues. Germline loops: CDR1 MRHNA, CDR2 SNTAGT. The germline V and J ends were trimmed by 0 bases and 3 bases, with 24 bases remaining between them.